A single sample is the source of the 13 T cell receptor delta chains below, sequenced in a study of human gamma delta and Vdelta1 T cells listed by TCRdb under 2018. The library came from PCR. The reads were generated on an Illumina MiSeq. After TCRdb called clones again from the public reads with CATT, rows with identical DNA were merged. The sample has roughly 1,400 delta-chain clones on record, approximately 40% of them singletons. Together, the top ten hold approximately 5.4% of the sample. The sample taken for sequencing was Vdelta1 gamma-delta T cells from blood. The cell subset or site tag for this specimen amounts to: Vd1+ T cells from peripheral blood. These receptors were collected from a human donor in good health.

About this clone itself: Since a far larger clone is one base different, this is likely a read error. This sequence joins TRDV1 and TRDJ1; unclear D gene. This CDR3 is 20 amino acids long. Germline V lookup: CDR1 TSWWSYY, CDR2 QGS. Between the trimmed V and J ends, which lost 2 bases and 1 base, there was a span of 26 bases. The CDR3 here is CALGEGKPYISTMGTDKLIF. The CDR3 bases are TGTGCTCTTGGGGAAGGGAAACCCTATATAAGCACAATGGGCACCGATAAACTCATCTTT.

Points on this clone: One junction end does not reproduce the germline sequence, and a read error may be involved. This chain links TRDV1 with TRDJ1, with 7 bases aligning to TRDD3. Germline V gene sequence: CDR1 TSWWSYY, CDR2 QGS. The CDR3 loop spans 19 amino acids. The CDR3 here is CALGELGEGGLGFNDKLIF. For the CDR3, the DNA is TGTGCTCTTGGTGAACTTGGGGAAGGTGGACTGGGGTTCAACGATAAACTCATCTTT.

Comments on this clone: It differs at one base from a far larger clone, so likely a read error. The chain couples TRDV1 to TRDJ1; 9 positions match TRDD2. Looked up from germline, CDR1 is TSWWSYY and CDR2 is QGS. The V segment lost 2 bases and the J segment 0 bases; nucleotides outside the gene matches: 28. This CDR3 contains 24 residues. Here the CDR3 reads CALGEDPSYLGRYETRCYTDKLIF. The CDR3, as DNA: TGTGCTCTTGGGGAAGATCCTTCCTACTTAGGCCGATACGAAACCCGATGCTACACCGATAAACTCATCTTT.

This clone qualifies as large. The chain recombines TRDV1 with TRDJ1; TRDD3 agrees at 8 bases. The length of the CDR3 is 17 residues. The J segment lost 1 base and the V segment lost 4 bases, leaving 11 bases of the junction unmatched. Germline V gene lookup returns CDR1 TSWWSYY and CDR2 QGS. The CDR3 loop reads CALGASVWGILTDKLIF. The CDR3 DNA is TGTGCTCTTGGGGCTTCCGTTTGGGGGATCCTCACCGATAAACTCATCTTT.

Turning to this clone: Other DNA sequences of this sample code for an identical CDR3. The genes are TRDV1 and TRDJ1, with D maybe TRDD2 (5 bases). The CDR3 is 16 amino acids. V lost 7 bases and J 4 bases, leaving 22 bases between the germline ends. Germline CDR1 and CDR2: TSWWSYY and QGS. The CDR3 loop is CALAYTLHLPYDKLIF. The CDR3 bases are TGTGCTCTTGCCTACACTTTGCACTTACCTTACGATAAACTCATCTTT.

This clone was counted between two and nine times. V usage is TRDV1 and J usage is TRDJ1; D may be TRDD3 (5 bases). CDR1 and CDR2 (germline): TSWWSYY, QGS. CDR3 size: 21 residues. Trimming shortened V by 1 base and J by 0 bases, and 27 bases separated the two germline ends. The CDR3 loop is CALGEPALSGEHPLYTDKLIF. The CDR3 region has the DNA TGTGCTCTTGGGGAACCCGCTCTTTCCGGGGAACACCCACTGTACACCGATAAACTCATCTTT.

This clone appeared a single time. A far larger clone is one base from this, pointing to a likely read error. The chain has TRDV1 and TRDJ1, with TRDD3 identical over 9 bases. This CDR3 region has 28 residues. The germline CDR1 and CDR2 sequences are TSWWSYY and QGS. The junction had 44 bases not matched to a gene; V was cut back by 4 bases and J by 2 bases. The CDR3 sequence is CALGGTGAYGSNRLGDPRPSRGTDKLIF. CDR3 DNA sequence: TGTGCTCTTGGGGGGACGGGAGCCTACGGCTCAAATCGTCTGGGGGATCCCCGTCCCAGTCGGGGTACCGATAAACTCATCTTT.

This clone was counted only a few times. V is TRDV1 and J is TRDJ1; 7 bases align to TRDD3. Losses at the gene ends were 0 bases for V and 0 bases for J; bases not matched to a gene: 16. Germline CDR1 reads TSWWSYY; CDR2 reads QGS. The CDR3 runs 20 residues. This CDR3 reads CALGELDCGMGDLYTDKLIF. The CDR3 DNA reads as TGTGCTCTTGGGGAACTAGATTGCGGAATGGGGGACCTTTACACCGATAAACTCATCTTT.

This clone was seen a handful of times. A read error may explain this, as a much larger clone is one base away. The chain joins TRAV29/DV5 to TRDJ1; D possibly matches TRDD2 or TRDD3 (9 bases each). V lost 5 bases, J lost 3 bases, and 29 bases lay in between. Germline-derived CDR1 and CDR2 are NSMFDY and ISSIKDK. This CDR3 contains 18 residues. In nucleotides, the CDR3 is TGTGCAGCGGCAGTCCCTTCCTACAGGGGATACGCGTCCGATAAACTCATCTTT. This gives the protein CAAAVPSYRGYASDKLIF. Variable domain in full (rest from reference TRAV29/DV5 and TRDJ1): DQQVKQNSPSLSVQEGRISILNCDYTNSMFDYFLWYKKYPAEGPTFLISISSIKDKNEDGRFTVFLNKSAKHLSLHIVPSQPGDSAVYFCAAAVPSYRGYASDKLIFGKGTRVTVEP.

Comments on this clone: It differs at one base from a far larger clone, so likely a read error. Other DNA sequences from this sample encode an identical CDR3 as well. The V and J genes are TRDV1 and TRDJ1; 7 bases line up with TRDD3. Germline CDR1 is TSWWSYY and CDR2 is QGS. The CDR3 is 23 residues long. The CDR3, as DNA: TGTGCTCTTGGGGAACTCCCTCCCATGTCTACGGCGGGGGATGGACGTAGTACCGATAAGCTCATCTTT. It codes for CALGELPPMSTAGDGRSTDKLIF.

With respect to this clone: This may stem from a read error, because a much larger clone lies one nucleotide away. The sample holds other DNA sequences that translate to the same CDR3. This chain links TRDV1 with TRDJ1; TRDD3 aligns across 10 bases. CDR1 is TSWWSYY, CDR2 QGS, per germline. This CDR3 has 17 residues. The V gene end was trimmed by 2 bases and the J gene end by 5 bases; junction bases not matched to a gene: 11. DNA of the CDR3: TGTGCTCTTGGGGAATTAGGGGGATACGTGGGCACAGATAAACTCATCTTT. It codes for CALGELGGYVGTDKLIF.

This clone is medium-sized by share. The chain couples TRDV1 to TRDJ1; D gene ambiguous. Germline V gene sequence: CDR1 TSWWSYY, CDR2 QGS. This CDR3 spans 14 amino acids. V was pared by 4 bases and J by 4 bases, with 13 bases between. The CDR3 bases are TGTGCTCTTGGGGTCCCTGATCCAGACGATAAACTCATCTTT. It specifies CALGVPDPDDKLIF.

Regarding this clone: A much larger clone lies a single base off, so this may be a read error. Within the sample, other DNA sequences also encode this same CDR3. The rearrangement uses TRDV1 and TRDJ1; 9 bases map to TRDD3. The CDR3 has 26 amino acids. In germline, CDR1 is TSWWSYY, CDR2 QGS. The V gene end was trimmed by 2 bases and the J gene end by 3 bases; junction bases not matched to a gene: 37. CDR3 loop: CALGEKSLPKQWSYAIGGYKSDKLIF. In DNA, the CDR3 is TGTGCTCTTGGGGAAAAAAGTTTACCGAAACAATGGTCCTACGCCATTGGGGGATATAAGTCCGATAAACTCATCTTT.